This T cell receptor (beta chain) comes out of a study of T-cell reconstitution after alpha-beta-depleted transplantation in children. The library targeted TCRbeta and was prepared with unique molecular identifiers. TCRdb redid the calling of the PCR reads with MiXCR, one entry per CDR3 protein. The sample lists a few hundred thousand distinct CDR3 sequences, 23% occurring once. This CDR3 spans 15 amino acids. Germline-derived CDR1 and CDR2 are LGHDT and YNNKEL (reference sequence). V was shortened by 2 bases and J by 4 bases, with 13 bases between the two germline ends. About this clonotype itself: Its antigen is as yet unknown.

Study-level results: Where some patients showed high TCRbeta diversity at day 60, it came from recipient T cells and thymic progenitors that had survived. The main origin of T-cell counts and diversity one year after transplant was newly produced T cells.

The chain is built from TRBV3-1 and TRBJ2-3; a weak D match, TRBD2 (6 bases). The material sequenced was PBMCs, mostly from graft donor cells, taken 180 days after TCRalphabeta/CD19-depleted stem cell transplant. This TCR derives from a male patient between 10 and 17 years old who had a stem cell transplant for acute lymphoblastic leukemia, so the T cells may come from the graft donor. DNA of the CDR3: TGTGCCAGCAGCCAAAGACTAGATCAAGCAGATACGCAGTATTTT. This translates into CASSQRLDQADTQYF.